Considering frequency, the clone carrying this T cell receptor beta chain is medium-sized. Its cognate antigen is unknown. The sample originates from a study of T cell clusters in autoimmune cytopenias. Background on the study: The median distinct TRB clonotype count was approximately 2,400 per sample, from a median roughly 47,000 reads.

Study-level findings and limits: Clustering suggested that physiological T cell clusters were missing in primary autoimmune cytopenia patients. TRB repertoire shifts in secondary cytopenia and chronic lymphocytic leukemia mostly reflected lymphoma, not autoimmunity.

TRB amplification used approximately 250 ng of peripheral blood genomic DNA. The CDR3 extends over 12 amino acids. Germline V gene lookup returns CDR1 GTSNPN and CDR2 SVGIG (reference sequence). TRB was amplified by touch-down multiplex PCR, primer pools A and B combined. TCRdb reanalyzed the multiplex PCR reads, giving one entry per CDR3 protein sequence and no DNA. The sample yields more than 4,500 distinct CDR3 sequences, of which the top ten take up approximately 8.3%. This TCR came from a human donor with an autoimmune cytopenia or autoimmune hepatitis (not recorded which). The sequenced material came from peripheral blood. This chain uses TRBV30 with TRBJ2-7; as DNA is missing, the TRBD1 call by TCRdb cannot be tested. The CDR3 spells CAWTRGAHEQYF. The full variable domain, its missing parts supplied by reference TRBV30 and TRBJ2-7, is SQTIHQWPATLVQPVGSPLSLECTVEGTSNPNLYWYRQAAGRGLQLLFYSVGIGQISSEVPQNLSASRPQDRQFILSSKKLLLSDSGFYLCAWTRGAHEQYFGPGTRLTVT.